The present entry profiles one TCR beta chain with its context. The data derive from a study of shared T cell receptors in the human thymus. Germline V gene data show CDR1 as SGHAT and CDR2 as FQNNGV. J was trimmed by 10 bases and V by 3 bases; bases with no gene match: 8. The CDR3 is made up of 14 amino acids. Data came from immunoSEQ multiplex PCR; TCRdb stores just in-frame clones and leaves some out. Among hundreds of thousands of clones listed, about 87% were seen once. These same records also appear under a second study, on human thymus T cells. Per that study: During corrective heart surgery, resections were taken, and the thymus tissue came from them. Thymic and blood repertoires showed apparently biased V and J gene usage. A high degree of thymic repertoire overlap among unrelated individuals was reported in related research.

The specimen was thymocytes. This TCR derives from a boy less than two years old with a congenital heart defect. This rearrangement joins TRBV11-2 to TRBJ1-4, with 7 bases identical to TRBD1. The CDR3 sequence: CASSFARQGGKLFF. CDR3 DNA sequence: TGTGCCAGCAGCTTTGCCCGACAGGGTGGAAAACTGTTTTTT.